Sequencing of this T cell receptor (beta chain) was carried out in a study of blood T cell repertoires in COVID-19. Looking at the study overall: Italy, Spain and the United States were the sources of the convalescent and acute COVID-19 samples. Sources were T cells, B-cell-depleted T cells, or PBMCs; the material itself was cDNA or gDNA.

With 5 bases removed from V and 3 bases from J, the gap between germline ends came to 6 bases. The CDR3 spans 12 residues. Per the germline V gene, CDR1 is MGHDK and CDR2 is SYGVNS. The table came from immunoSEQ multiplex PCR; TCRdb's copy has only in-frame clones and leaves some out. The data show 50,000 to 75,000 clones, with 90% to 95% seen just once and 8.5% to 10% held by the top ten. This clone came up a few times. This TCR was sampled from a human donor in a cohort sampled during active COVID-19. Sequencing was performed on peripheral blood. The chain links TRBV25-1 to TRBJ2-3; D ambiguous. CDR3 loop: CASSTFTDTQYF. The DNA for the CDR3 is TGTGCCAGCAGTACTTTTACAGATACGCAGTATTTT.